This T cell receptor beta chain stems from a study of blood T cells in healthy people across ages. About the research overall: Capture via template switching afforded approximately one barcoded beta molecule per two T cells.

Notes on this clonotype: Antigen unknown.

Next came a second PCR, run for roughly 6 to 11 cycles, which used a sample-barcoded 5' primer along with a J-beta primer mix. TCRdb re-called the 5' RACE reads with MiXCR, one entry per CDR3 protein. The table has about 580,000 distinct CDR3 sequences, 40% to 55% seen once; the top ten hold around 23%. CDR3 size: 12 residues. From germline, CDR1 is DFQATT and CDR2 SNEGSKA (reference sequence). V lost 5 bases to trimming and J lost 1 base, with 7 bases between them. Study results and limitations: Unknown CMV status may confound age-related changes in expanded clones. A conclusive naive versus antigen-experienced comparison was prevented by the unsorted PBMCs.

The receptor comes from an elderly man in good health. The chain recombines TRBV20-1 with TRBJ2-3; D is unresolved. The specimen sequenced was blood. This CDR3 is CSAPRGTDTQYF. CDR3 DNA: TGCAGTGCTCCTCGGGGCACAGATACGCAGTATTTT.